One and the same sample provided the 17 T cell receptor beta chains below, sequenced in a study of CD8+CD57+ T cells in acquired aplastic anemia. Patients sequenced had flow cytometry evidence of CD8+CD57+ cell expansion. According to the study, genomic DNA was the template for TCR beta VDJ and CDR3 profiling. From the reads, TCRdb called clonotypes with MiXCR, one entry per CDR3 protein. Of roughly 250,000 distinct CDR3 sequences detected, 70% to 85% appear once; the ten largest clones hold about 41%. The sequenced sample consisted of sorted CD4+, CD8+, or CD8+CD57+ T cells (not recorded which) from PBMCs. The origin of the receptors is a human donor with aplastic anemia.

Notes on this clonotype: This CDR3 is missing its conserved last phenylalanine or tryptophan, likely due to a read error. The limits of the CDR3 on the DNA are not certain, so only TCRdb's listed CDR3 is given. The chain couples TRBV2 to TRBJ2-2; TRBD1 is the table's D call and was not checked against the DNA. Looked up from germline, CDR1 is SNHLY and CDR2 is FYNNEI. The CDR3 has 12 residues if both end residues are counted. CDR3 amino acids: CASRLGGGEPLY.

The chain employs TRBV2 and TRBJ2-5, with D possibly TRBD2 on 6 matching bases. V was pared by 0 bases and J by 9 bases, with 14 bases between. The CDR3 contains 14 residues. Germline values: CDR1 SNHLY, CDR2 FYNNEI. In DNA form, the CDR3 reads TGTGCCAGCAGTGAAGCCAGCGGGCATGAGCCCCAGTACTTC. The encoded protein is CASSEASGHEPQYF.

This clonotype has just a few counts. This chain links TRBV15 with TRBJ2-1; no firm D call. The J call may be in error: the DNA end matches TRBJ2-7 better. CDR1 is LNHNV and CDR2 is YYDKDF in the germline V gene (reference sequence). This CDR3 region has 14 residues. CDR3 sequence: CATSRGSDQDAQYF. In DNA form, the CDR3 reads TGTGCCACCAGCAGAGGCAGCGATCAGGATGCGCAGTACTTC.

Concerning this clonotype itself: This may come from a read error, since a much larger clone is one base off. The CDR3 spells CASSLAGGPDTQSQYF. For the CDR3, the DNA is TGTGCCAGCAGCTTAGCGGGAGGTCCCGATACGCAGTCTCAGTATTTT. J is TRBJ2-3 and V is TRBV7-8; a possible D gene is TRBD2 (6 bases). This CDR3 is 16 amino acids long. Germline loops: CDR1 SGHVS, CDR2 FQNEAQ. V gave up 0 bases and J gave up 12 bases, with 22 bases separating them.

As for this clonotype: Since no conserved phenylalanine or tryptophan closes the CDR3, a read error is the likely cause. The limits of the CDR3 on the DNA are not certain, so only TCRdb's listed CDR3 is given. V is TRBV7-9 and J is TRBJ2-4; TRBD2 is taken as the D call from the table, unchecked against the DNA. Germline V gene lookup returns CDR1 SEHNR and CDR2 FQNEAQ (reference sequence). Inclusive of both ends, the CDR3 amounts to 12 amino acids. Here the CDR3 reads CASSGAGDPESH.

This clonotype has just one count. This rearrangement joins TRBV7-8 to TRBJ1-2; possible D gene TRBD1, 5 bases. This CDR3 spans 16 amino acids. V was shortened by 0 bases and J by 10 bases, with 21 bases between the two germline ends. Germline assignment: CDR1 SGHVS and CDR2 FQNEAQ. The CDR3 DNA sequence: TGTGCCAGCAGCTTAGCGGGGGACCCCGATGTACATGACTACACCTTC. Translation gives CASSLAGDPDVHDYTF.

The chain has TRBV27 and TRBJ2-7; TRBD1 might be the D (6 bases). V dropped 6 bases and J dropped 12 bases, with 33 bases sitting between them. Germline CDR1 MNHEY, CDR2 SMNVEV (reference sequence). The CDR3 covers 17 residues. The CDR3 loop is CASRQGHSGSRSCGPYF. The CDR3, as DNA: TGTGCCAGCAGACAGGGACATTCCGGAAGTCGGTCGTGCGGGCCGTACTTC.

In its sample, this clonotype is medium-sized. V and J are TRBV10-3 and TRBJ1-2; 8 bases align to TRBD1. The junction had 6 bases not matched to a gene; V was cut back by 8 bases and J by 7 bases. The CDR3 has 12 residues. Germline CDR1 ENHRY, CDR2 SYGVKD. DNA for the CDR3: TGTGCCATCTTCGCAGGGGGCTTTGGCTACACCTTC. Its protein is CAIFAGGFGYTF.

This chain links TRBV7-9 with TRBJ2-3, with D perhaps TRBD1 (6 bases). In germline, CDR1 is SEHNR, CDR2 FQNEAQ (reference sequence). CDR3 length: 14 amino acids. Trimming stripped 3 bases from V and 13 bases from J, with 20 bases between. The CDR3 nucleotides are TGTGCCAGCAGCTTTGGGGGCAGTCACGGTACCGAGTATTTT. Protein: CASSFGGSHGTEYF.

The chain has TRBV11-2 and TRBJ2-5; D remains unclear. CDR3 size: 13 residues. Germline V gene data show CDR1 as SGHAT and CDR2 as FQNNGV. The V and J ends lost 3 bases and 4 bases respectively, with 9 bases between them. The CDR3 nucleotides are TGTGCCAGCAGCTTCGATCGGACAGAGACCCAGTACTTC. Amino acids: CASSFDRTETQYF.

As for this clonotype: At one of its ends the junction is not consistent with the germline gene, which may arise from a read error. The rearrangement uses TRBV19 and TRBJ2-7; a possible D gene is TRBD1 (5 bases). Germline-derived CDR1 and CDR2 are LNHDA and SQIVND (reference sequence). This CDR3 contains 15 residues. CDR3 protein: CASSDLGASSYEQYF. In DNA form, the CDR3 reads TGTGCCAGTAGTGATCTAGGGGCAAGTTCCTATGAGCAGTACTTC.

This clonotype has a single count. The DNA is omitted, as the CDR3 cannot be located on it reliably, and the CDR3 follows TCRdb's listing. The chain combines TRBV7-2 with TRBJ2-3; the D call TRBD1 from the table was never checked on the DNA. The CDR3 length equals 15 residues, ends included. Germline V gene lookup returns CDR1 SGHTA and CDR2 FQGNSA. CDR3 sequence reads: CASSFAGGADYSHYF.

On this clonotype itself: Here the CDR3 omits its conserved ending phenylalanine or tryptophan, so a read error is the likely source. The genes are TRBV2 and TRBJ2-3, with 7 positions matching TRBD1. From germline, CDR1 is SNHLY and CDR2 FYNNEI. The CDR3 contains 13 residues. The CDR3: CASSDVGTVTQYL. The CDR3 DNA follows: TGTGCCAGCAGTGACGTGGGGACAGTTACGCAGTATCTT.

CDR3 residues: CASSLARSRDTHEQFF. CDR3 coding DNA: TGTGCCAGCAGCTTAGCGAGAAGTCGGGATACGCATGAGCAGTTCTTC. The V and J genes are TRBV7-8 and TRBJ2-1; a possible D gene is TRBD2 (5 bases). The CDR3 runs to 16 residues. CDR1 is SGHVS and CDR2 is FQNEAQ in the germline V gene. V was cut by 0 bases and J by 8 bases, with 17 bases left in between.

Note on this clonotype: At one boundary the junction diverges from the germline segment, which might be a read error. The V and J genes are TRBV2 and TRBJ2-1; D is possibly TRBD2 (7 bases). The CDR3 has 13 amino acids. Germline loops: CDR1 SNHLY, CDR2 FYNNEI. The CDR3 bases are TGTGCCAGCAGTGATGGGGGGGCAAATGAGAAGTTCTTC. Translation gives CASSDGGANEKFF.

Concerning this clonotype: One junction end disagrees with the germline gene, perhaps due to a read error. The V gene is TRBV7-9, the J gene TRBJ1-2; tentatively, D is TRBD1 (6 bases). Per germline, CDR1 SEHNR and CDR2 FQNEAQ (reference sequence). The CDR3 consists of 16 residues. The CDR3 DNA reads as TGTGCCAGCAGCTCGGAGGGGGACGGGCTCGTATATGGCCACACCTTC. This translates into CASSSEGDGLVYGHTF.

The chain is built from TRBV7-8 and TRBJ2-3; D may be TRBD2 (5 bases). The germline CDR1 and CDR2 sequences are SGHVS and FQNEAQ. Trimming stripped 5 bases from V and 11 bases from J, with 17 bases between. The CDR3 sequence is 13 residues long. The CDR3, as DNA: TGTGCCAGCAGCGCCGGGGTTACGGGTAGGCAGTATTTT. This encodes CASSAGVTGRQYF.